This entry is about one T cell receptor beta chain. No antigen is known for it. Thymus was obtained from resections taken during corrective heart surgery. Donation was from healthy Finnish infants who were having corrective surgery that addressed congenital heart defects. The V end lost 0 bases, the J end lost 2 bases, and 15 bases lay between the germline ends. CDR3 length equals 17 residues. Germline V gene lookup returns CDR1 LGHNA and CDR2 YNFKEQ. This entry belongs to a study of human thymus T cells. Study-wide results and limits: Related research found strongly overlapping thymic repertoires in unrelated individuals. V and J genes seemed to be used with bias in thymic and blood repertoires.

Measured with immunoSEQ multiplex PCR; TCRdb has only the in-frame clones, and not every one. The table records 86,000 or so clones, 90% to 98% of them present only once. The sample taken for sequencing was thymus tissue. The gene calls are TRBV4-2 and TRBJ2-3; perhaps TRBD2 as D (5 bases). The receptor comes from a boy under three years old with a congenital heart defect but otherwise immunologically healthy. The CDR3 protein is CASSQERRPANTDTQYF. CDR3 coding DNA: TGTGCCAGCAGCCAAGAGAGGAGGCCGGCTAACACAGATACGCAGTATTTT.